A selection of T cell receptor beta chains follows, all from one sample in a study of T cell responses to AZD1222 COVID-19 vaccine. Clones were sequenced by immunoSEQ multiplex PCR, and TCRdb holds only the in-frame ones, with some missing. The sample yields more than 150,000 clones, about nine tenths seen once. Sample: peripheral blood, taken on day 0 of AZD1222 vaccination. The receptor source for this set is an adult in good health. CDR3s include the opening cysteine and the closing phenylalanine or tryptophan. The order of the fields is V gene, J gene, D gene, clone size, CDR3 protein, CDR3 DNA. A D gene is named only where the DNA matches it firmly. Some rows have no size entry. The others give once, few or many, or a class for an expanded clone.

TRBV2	TRBJ1-1	-	many	CASSQGNEAFF	TGTGCCAGCAGTCAGGGGAATGAAGCTTTCTTT
TRBV28	TRBJ2-1	-	once	CASSLDGRTNSYNEQFF	TGTGCCAGCAGTTTGGACGGACGGACTAACTCCTACAATGAGCAGTTCTTC
TRBV7-2	TRBJ2-5	-	-	CASSLASRRVETQYF	TGTGCCAGCAGCTTAGCGTCACGCAGGGTAGAGACCCAGTACTTC
TRBV6-5	TRBJ2-1	-	-	CASSRDTNEQFF	TGTGCCAGCAGCAGGGACACCAATGAGCAGTTCTTC
TRBV28	TRBJ1-2	TRBD1	-	CASRKTDRGLGGYTF	TGTGCCAGCAGAAAGACGGACAGGGGGCTCGGTGGCTACACCTTC
TRBV27	TRBJ1-5	TRBD1	-	CASSRRTGVSSNQPQHF	TGTGCCAGCAGCCGAAGGACAGGGGTCAGTAGCAATCAGCCCCAGCATTTT
TRBV7-3	TRBJ2-5	-	-	CASSKQGMPGETQYF	TGTGCCAGCAGCAAACAGGGTATGCCGGGGGAGACCCAGTACTTC
TRBV9	TRBJ2-6	-	-	CASSVDDDVLTF	TGTGCCAGCAGCGTAGATGATGACGTCCTGACTTTC
TRBV28	TRBJ1-2	-	-	CASHEKTVMGYTF	TGTGCCAGCCATGAGAAGACAGTGATGGGCTACACCTTC
TRBV29-1	TRBJ2-7	-	-	CSVVRDSYEQYF	TGCAGCGTTGTGCGGGACTCCTACGAGCAGTACTTC
TRBV29-1	TRBJ2-3	-	-	CSVEFGEGSVGTDTQYF	TGCAGCGTTGAGTTTGGAGAAGGGTCGGTGGGCACAGATACGCAGTATTTT
TRBV6-6	TRBJ2-7	TRBD1	-	CASSYSGQGGIYEQYF	TGTGCCAGCAGTTACTCGGGACAGGGAGGGATCTACGAGCAGTACTTC
TRBV14	TRBJ1-4	-	-	CASSQWPDWGGGEKLFF	TGTGCCAGCAGCCAATGGCCCGATTGGGGAGGAGGAGAAAAACTGTTTTTT
TRBV7-2	TRBJ2-3	-	-	CASSLVLALGTDTQYF	TGTGCCAGCAGCTTAGTTCTAGCGCTGGGCACAGATACGCAGTATTTT
TRBV4-2	TRBJ2-7	TRBD1	once	CASSQWTGQSYEQYF	TGTGCCAGCAGCCAGTGGACAGGGCAGTCCTACGAGCAGTACTTC
TRBV28	TRBJ1-3	TRBD1	-	CASTLQGAGNTIYF	TGTGCCAGCACCCTACAGGGGGCAGGAAACACCATATATTTT
TRBV25-1	TRBJ2-6	TRBD1	once	CASSESRTGSSGANVLTF	TGTGCCAGCAGTGAATCCCGGACAGGAAGCTCTGGGGCCAACGTCCTGACTTTC
TRBV9	TRBJ1-3	-	-	CASSATTGNTIYF	TGTGCCAGCAGCGCTACGACTGGAAACACCATATATTTT
TRBV6-5	TRBJ2-7	-	-	CASRRYSYEQYF	TGTGCCAGCAGGCGCTACTCCTACGAGCAGTACTTC
TRBV18	TRBJ2-7	-	-	CASSWAQDYEQYF	TGTGCCAGCTCCTGGGCGCAGGACTACGAGCAGTACTTC
TRBV19	TRBJ2-3	-	-	CASSLVSTDTQYF	TGTGCCAGTAGCCTAGTAAGCACAGATACGCAGTATTTT
TRBV28	TRBJ2-5	-	-	CASSLSAKYQETQYF	TGTGCCAGCAGTTTAAGCGCCAAGTACCAAGAGACCCAGTACTTC
TRBV18	TRBJ2-5	-	-	CASSPDQETQYF	TGTGCCAGCTCACCAGACCAAGAGACCCAGTACTTC
TRBV27	TRBJ2-7	-	-	CASSTSGEVVHEQYF	TGTGCCAGCAGTACCTCCGGGGAAGTTGTACACGAGCAGTACTTC
TRBV10-3	TRBJ1-1	-	-	CAISESETTLNGAFF	TGTGCCATCAGTGAGTCTGAGACAACCCTTAACGGAGCTTTCTTT
TRBV5-1	TRBJ2-3	-	once	CASSETPIPDTQYF	TGCGCCAGCAGTGAGACACCGATACCAGATACGCAGTATTTT
TRBV6-2/TRBV6-3	TRBJ2-1	TRBD1	-	CASSYGQGSYEQFF	TGTGCCAGCAGTTACGGACAGGGAAGTTATGAGCAGTTCTTC
TRBV7-2	TRBJ1-4	-	-	CASSFSNTGQLFF	TGTGCCAGCAGCTTTTCGAATACAGGGCAACTGTTTTTT
TRBV27	TRBJ2-5	-	-	CASGASDQETQYF	TGTGCCAGCGGCGCTTCTGACCAAGAGACCCAGTACTTC
TRBV7-9	TRBJ1-1	TRBD1	-	CASSLAGQGAGDTEAFF	TGTGCCAGCAGCTTAGCGGGACAGGGGGCTGGGGACACTGAAGCTTTCTTT
TRBV18	TRBJ2-3	TRBD2	-	CASSPPKLAGADTQYF	TGTGCCAGCTCACCACCTAAACTAGCGGGAGCGGATACGCAGTATTTT
TRBV12-3/TRBV12-4	TRBJ1-1	-	-	CASSYDRHTEAFF	TGTGCCAGCAGCTACGACAGGCACACTGAAGCTTTCTTT
TRBV3-1/TRBV3-2	TRBJ2-7	-	-	CASSQAQHAVEQYF	TGTGCCAGCAGCCAAGCACAGCACGCCGTCGAGCAGTACTTC
TRBV18	TRBJ2-7	-	-	CASSPPGQVGDEQYF	TGTGCCAGCTCACCACCCGGCCAGGTTGGCGACGAGCAGTACTTC
TRBV30	TRBJ1-2	-	-	CAWSVGYGYTF	TGTGCCTGGAGTGTAGGGTATGGCTACACCTTC
TRBV7-9	TRBJ2-1	-	-	CASTPPVYNEQFF	TGTGCCAGCACCCCCCCAGTTTACAATGAGCAGTTCTTC
TRBV19	TRBJ2-2	-	-	CASSIEFSGSSFIGELFF	TGTGCCAGTAGTATAGAATTCTCCGGGAGTTCATTTATCGGGGAGCTGTTTTTT
TRBV24-1	TRBJ1-5	-	-	CATSAPGFNQPQHF	TGTGCCACCAGTGCCCCGGGATTCAATCAGCCCCAGCATTTT
TRBV18	TRBJ2-3	TRBD2	-	CASSPASGRLDTQYF	TGTGCCAGCTCACCAGCTAGCGGGAGGTTGGATACGCAGTATTTT
TRBV29-1	TRBJ2-3	-	-	CSVDRGDTDTQYF	TGCAGCGTTGACAGGGGGGATACAGATACGCAGTATTTT
TRBV28	TRBJ1-1	-	-	CASSFMVNSPTEAFF	TGTGCCAGCAGTTTTATGGTTAATTCTCCCACTGAAGCTTTCTTT
TRBV5-1	TRBJ2-7	TRBD2	-	CASSYPGLAGDHEQYF	TGCGCCAGCAGTTACCCAGGACTAGCGGGAGACCACGAGCAGTACTTC
TRBV27	TRBJ1-2	TRBD1	-	CASRETGGPIYGYTF	TGTGCCAGCAGGGAGACAGGGGGGCCGATCTATGGCTACACCTTC
TRBV18	TRBJ1-3	-	-	CASSPGPPFSGNTIYF	TGTGCCAGCTCACCCGGGCCACCCTTCTCTGGAAACACCATATATTTT
TRBV7-9	TRBJ2-7	-	-	CASSGGDRIILYEQYF	TGTGCCAGCAGCGGGGGGGACAGGATCATCCTCTACGAGCAGTACTTC
TRBV29-1	TRBJ2-5	-	-	CSVVAPETQYF	TGCAGCGTTGTGGCTCCGGAGACCCAGTACTTC
TRBV29-1	TRBJ2-1	-	-	CSVEDHQLGNEQFF	TGCAGCGTTGAAGATCACCAGTTGGGCAATGAGCAGTTCTTC
TRBV6-1	TRBJ1-2	-	-	CASSENRRPNYGYTF	TGTGCCAGCAGTGAAAACCGACGCCCTAACTATGGCTACACCTTC
TRBV6-5	TRBJ2-6	-	-	CASSYGGGRGANVLTF	TGTGCCAGCAGTTACGGTGGAGGGCGTGGGGCCAACGTCCTGACTTTC